These 13 T cell receptor beta chains came from one sample sequenced in a study of T cell clonotyping in hematopoietic cell transplantation. Repertoires were generated with immunoSEQ multiplex PCR, while TCRdb's copy carries only in-frame clones and drops some. The sample has some 18,000 clones; approximately 85% are singletons. Time point defined: recipient sample about 28 days before transplant, after cytoreduction. The sequencing used peripheral blood mononuclear cells, collected before stem cell transplant. The source of these receptors is a man aged 50-60 years with acute myeloid leukemia. Some clones in this sample may be carry-over from other donors' samples.

The chain couples TRBV2 to TRBJ2-1, with TRBD1 matching over 10 bases. V lost 6 bases to trimming and J lost 8 bases; unmatched junction nucleotides: 7. The CDR3 has 14 residues. Per germline, CDR1 SNHLY and CDR2 FYNNEI. DNA of the CDR3: TGTGCCAGCAGGGAGACAGGGGGCCGCGATGAGCAGTTCTTC. Translation: CASRETGGRDEQFF.

The gene calls are TRBV5-8 and TRBJ1-5; D not certain. The germline V and J ends were trimmed by 0 bases and 1 base, with 14 bases remaining between them. The CDR3 extends over 17 amino acids. The germline V gene encodes CDR1 SGHTS and CDR2 YDEGEE. The CDR3 sequence: CASSLGTALFSNQPQHF. The CDR3 DNA reads as TGTGCCAGCAGCTTGGGGACGGCCCTCTTCAGCAATCAGCCCCAGCATTTT.

V is TRBV5-1 and J is TRBJ2-1; 8 nucleotides line up with TRBD1. Germline lookup yields CDR1 SGHRS and CDR2 YFSETQ. The CDR3 has 15 amino acids. Trimming cost V 4 bases and J 6 bases; bases outside gene matches: 9. CDR3 protein: CASSQTGQAFNEQFF. The CDR3 coding sequence is TGCGCCAGCAGCCAGACGGGACAGGCCTTCAATGAGCAGTTCTTC.

The rearrangement links TRBV2 to TRBJ1-5, with 9 nucleotides matching TRBD1. Per germline, CDR1 SNHLY and CDR2 FYNNEI. The CDR3 runs to 15 residues. After removal of 5 bases from V and 5 bases from J, the junction contained 7 bases not matched to a gene. The CDR3: CASSQQGAWDQPQHF. DNA for the CDR3: TGTGCCAGCAGTCAACAGGGGGCCTGGGATCAGCCCCAGCATTTT.

The J gene is TRBJ2-5, the V gene TRBV4-2, with D possibly called TRBD1 or TRBD2 (5 bases each). There are 16 residues in the CDR3. The germline gives CDR1 LGHNA, CDR2 YNFKEQ. Trimming stripped 0 bases from V and 2 bases from J, with 13 bases between. As DNA, the CDR3 is TGTGCCAGCAGCCAAGACAGGGCAACGGGGCAAGAGACCCAGTACTTC. This codes for CASSQDRATGQETQYF.

This sequence joins TRBV19 and TRBJ2-3, with unresolved D. CDR1 is LNHDA and CDR2 is SQIVND in the germline V gene (reference sequence). Trimming left V 3 bases short and J 11 bases short, with 9 bases between. CDR3 length equals 11 residues. The CDR3 reads CASSISFLQYF. As DNA, the CDR3 is TGTGCCAGTAGTATCTCCTTTCTGCAGTATTTT.

The gene calls are TRBV7-9 and TRBJ2-7; D perhaps matches TRBD2 (6 bases). The CDR3 runs 12 residues. CDR1 and CDR2 from the germline V gene are SEHNR and FQNEAQ (reference sequence). V was clipped by 2 bases and J by 7 bases, with 9 bases between them. The CDR3 sequence: CASSLRAGEQYF. In DNA form, the CDR3 reads TGTGCCAGCAGCTTAAGGGCGGGGGAGCAGTACTTC.

The V and J genes are TRBV7-2 and TRBJ2-5; possibly TRBD1 for D (6 bases). From germline, CDR1 is SGHTA and CDR2 FQGNSA. The CDR3 covers 17 residues. The V gene lost 1 base and the J gene lost 8 bases, with 23 bases spanning the gap. CDR3 sequence reads: CASSLVSGTRPQSTQYF. Written as DNA, the CDR3 is TGTGCCAGCAGCTTAGTTTCCGGGACAAGACCTCAGAGCACCCAGTACTTC.

V usage is TRBV27 and J usage is TRBJ1-2; perhaps TRBD1 as D (5 bases). Looked up from germline, CDR1 is MNHEY and CDR2 is SMNVEV (reference sequence). V lost 6 bases and J lost 5, with 19 bases in between. The CDR3 contains 15 residues. CDR3 DNA sequence: TGTGCCAGCAGCCCATTTGGGGGGACCCCATATGGCTACACCTTC. It yields the protein CASSPFGGTPYGYTF.

The J gene is TRBJ2-5, the V gene TRBV19; D may be TRBD1 (7 bases). V was cut by 3 bases and J by 2 bases, with 13 bases left in between. CDR1 and CDR2 from the germline V gene are LNHDA and SQIVND (reference sequence). CDR3 length: 15 amino acids. DNA of the CDR3: TGTGCCAGTAGTATCGGGCGGGACAGACAAGAGACCCAGTACTTC. Residues: CASSIGRDRQETQYF.

This clone came up once. The V gene is TRBV18, the J gene TRBJ1-1; D perhaps matches TRBD1 (5 bases). CDR3 length: 14 residues. Trimming took off 0 bases at V and 8 bases at J, with 13 bases between the two ends. CDR1 and CDR2 (germline): KGHSH, LQKENI. The CDR3 DNA sequence: TGTGCCAGCTCACCACCCGGGACTATACGCGAAGCTTTCTTT. Encoded protein: CASSPPGTIREAFF.

This clone was observed a single time. This chain uses TRBV19 with TRBJ1-2; no definite D call. This CDR3 has 13 amino acids. With 0 bases removed from V and 8 bases from J, the gap between germline ends came to 10 bases. The germline V gene has CDR1 LNHDA and CDR2 SQIVND (reference sequence). CDR3 region: CASSIDPRRGYTF. CDR3 nucleotides: TGTGCCAGTAGTATAGATCCCAGGCGCGGCTACACCTTC.

The chain employs TRBV28 and TRBJ2-1; D perhaps matches TRBD2 (5 bases). Germline loops: CDR1 MDHEN, CDR2 SYDVKM. There are 16 residues in the CDR3. V lost 5 bases, J lost 4 bases, and 18 bases lay in between. CDR3 loop: CASSPLGAVGYNEQFF. The CDR3 region has the DNA TGTGCCAGCAGTCCACTGGGAGCGGTGGGGTACAATGAGCAGTTCTTC.